What follows are 8 T cell receptor beta chains derived from one specimen sequenced in a study of blood T cell repertoires in COVID-19. Method: immunoSEQ multiplex PCR; TCRdb's copy keeps in-frame clones and lacks some. The sample carries roughly 280,000 clones, roughly 90% recorded once. Sample: peripheral blood. These receptors all come from a woman aged 25-40 years with COVID-19, enrolled during active disease.

The rearrangement uses TRBV28 and TRBJ2-2, with TRBD2 matching over 8 bases. The junction had 8 bases not matched to a gene; V was cut back by 3 bases and J by 5 bases. CDR3 length: 16 amino acids. Germline V gene data show CDR1 as MDHEN and CDR2 as SYDVKM. CDR3 loop: CASSFPAGGGTGELFF. In DNA, the CDR3 is TGTGCCAGCAGTTTTCCGGCGGGAGGAGGTACCGGGGAGCTGTTTTTT.

The J gene is TRBJ1-1, the V gene TRBV6-6; D is unresolved. V lost 6 bases and J lost 1, with 6 bases in between. Germline V lookup: CDR1 MNHNY, CDR2 SVGAGI (reference sequence). CDR3 size: 12 residues. CDR3 coding DNA: TGTGCCAGCAGGGCACAGAACACTGAAGCTTTCTTT. Its protein is CASRAQNTEAFF.

This clone was seen only once. V gene TRBV5-6 combines with J gene TRBJ1-3; no definite D call. The germline V gene has CDR1 SGHDT and CDR2 YYEEEE. The CDR3 runs to 17 residues. V lost 1 base, J lost 3 bases, and 17 bases lay in between. CDR3 coding DNA: TGTGCCAGCAGCTTGCAGTTGTGGGGAGTTGGTGGAAACACCATATATTTT. It codes for CASSLQLWGVGGNTIYF.

The rearrangement links TRBV7-8 to TRBJ2-3; D not resolved. CDR3 length equals 14 residues. Trimming removed 7 bases at V and 3 bases at J, with 14 bases between. Germline V gives CDR1 SGHVS, CDR2 FQNEAQ. In nucleotides, the CDR3 is TGTGCCAGCATACTTGGGCTACGGACAGATACGCAGTATTTT. Its translation: CASILGLRTDTQYF.

This clone showed up just a few times. CDR3 in amino acids: CASSWTSGSSIEFF. The DNA for the CDR3 is TGTGCCAGCAGCTGGACTAGCGGGAGTTCTATTGAGTTCTTC. This rearrangement joins TRBV7-2 to TRBJ2-1; 13 bases match TRBD2. The CDR3 sequence is 14 residues long. V was clipped by 4 bases and J by 14 bases; unmatched bases: 8. Per germline, CDR1 SGHTA and CDR2 FQGNSA.

The chain employs TRBV18 and TRBJ2-7; TRBD2 aligns across 11 bases. The junction had 2 bases not matched to a gene; V was cut back by 3 bases and J by 4 bases. CDR3 size: 14 residues. Germline CDR1 is KGHSH and CDR2 is LQKENI. The CDR3 nucleotides read TGTGCCAGCTCACCTTGGACTAGCGGGTACGAGCAGTACTTC. Amino acid sequence: CASSPWTSGYEQYF.

The chain is built from TRBV5-4 and TRBJ1-3; TRBD1 is a possible D gene (6 bases). Germline V gives CDR1 SGHNT, CDR2 YYREEE (reference sequence). The CDR3 is 16 amino acids. Trimming pared 4 bases from V and 0 bases from J, leaving 14 bases between. In DNA, the CDR3 is TGTGCCAGCAGCAATGGGGGCCGGTCCTCTGGAAACACCATATATTTT. The encoded protein is CASSNGGRSSGNTIYF.

This clone was picked up a small number of times. The chain employs TRBV27 and TRBJ2-2; D may be TRBD1 (5 bases). Germline V gene lookup returns CDR1 MNHEY and CDR2 SMNVEV (reference sequence). The CDR3 is made up of 12 amino acids. Trimming cost V 5 bases and J 6 bases, with 7 bases left between them. DNA of the CDR3: TGTGCCAGCAGTCAGGGCTCCGGGGAGCTGTTTTTT. Translation gives CASSQGSGELFF.